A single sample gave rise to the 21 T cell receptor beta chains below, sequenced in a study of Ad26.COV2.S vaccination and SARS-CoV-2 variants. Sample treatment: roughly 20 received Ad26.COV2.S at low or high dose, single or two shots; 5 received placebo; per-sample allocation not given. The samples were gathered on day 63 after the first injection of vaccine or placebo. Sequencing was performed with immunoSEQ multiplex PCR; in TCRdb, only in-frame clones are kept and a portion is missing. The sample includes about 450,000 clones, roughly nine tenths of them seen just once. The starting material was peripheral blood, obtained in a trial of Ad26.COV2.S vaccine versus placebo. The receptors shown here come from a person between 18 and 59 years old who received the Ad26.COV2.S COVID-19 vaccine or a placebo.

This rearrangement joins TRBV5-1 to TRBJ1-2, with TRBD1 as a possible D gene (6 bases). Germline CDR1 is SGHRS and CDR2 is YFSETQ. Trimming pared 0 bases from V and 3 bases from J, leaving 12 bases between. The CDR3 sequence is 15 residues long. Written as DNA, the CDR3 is TGCGCCAGCAGCTTGGTAGGGGGACGGGACTATGGCTACACCTTC. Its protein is CASSLVGGRDYGYTF.

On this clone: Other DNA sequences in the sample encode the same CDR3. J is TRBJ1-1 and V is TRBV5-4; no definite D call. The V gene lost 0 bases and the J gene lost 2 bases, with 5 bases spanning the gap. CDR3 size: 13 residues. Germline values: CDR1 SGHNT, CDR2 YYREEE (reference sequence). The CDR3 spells CASSLGVNTEAFF. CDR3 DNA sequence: TGTGCCAGCAGCTTGGGGGTAAACACTGAAGCTTTCTTT.

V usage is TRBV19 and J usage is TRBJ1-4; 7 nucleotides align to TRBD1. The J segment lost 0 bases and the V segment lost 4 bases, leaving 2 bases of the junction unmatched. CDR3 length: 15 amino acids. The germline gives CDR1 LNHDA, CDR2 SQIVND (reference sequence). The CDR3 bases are TGTGCCAGTAGTAGGCAGGGGGCAACTAATGAAAAACTGTTTTTT. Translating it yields CASSRQGATNEKLFF.

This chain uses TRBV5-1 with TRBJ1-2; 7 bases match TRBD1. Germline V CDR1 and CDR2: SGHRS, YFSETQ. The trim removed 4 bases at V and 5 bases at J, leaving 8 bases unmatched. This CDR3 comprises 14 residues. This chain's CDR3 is CASSIGTAFYGYTF. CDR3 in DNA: TGCGCCAGCAGCATCGGGACAGCCTTTTATGGCTACACCTTC.

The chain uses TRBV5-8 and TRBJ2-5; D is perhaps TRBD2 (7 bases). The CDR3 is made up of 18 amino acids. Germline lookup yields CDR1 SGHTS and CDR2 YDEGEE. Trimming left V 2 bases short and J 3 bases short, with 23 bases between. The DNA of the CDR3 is TGTGCCAGCAGCTTCGGGGGGTCGGGACACCCAAAGGAAGAGACCCAGTACTTC. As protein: CASSFGGSGHPKEETQYF.

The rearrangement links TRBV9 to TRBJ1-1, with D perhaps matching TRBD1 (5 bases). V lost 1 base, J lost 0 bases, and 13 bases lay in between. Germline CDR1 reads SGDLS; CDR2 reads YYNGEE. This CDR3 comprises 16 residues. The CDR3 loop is CASSVMARGVNTEAFF. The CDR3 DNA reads TGTGCCAGCAGCGTAATGGCAAGGGGTGTGAACACTGAAGCTTTCTTT.

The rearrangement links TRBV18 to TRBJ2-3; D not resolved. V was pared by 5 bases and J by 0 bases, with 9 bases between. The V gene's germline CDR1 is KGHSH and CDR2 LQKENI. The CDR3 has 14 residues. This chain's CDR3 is CASSVSVSTDTQYF. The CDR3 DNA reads TGTGCCAGCTCAGTCAGCGTTAGCACAGATACGCAGTATTTT.

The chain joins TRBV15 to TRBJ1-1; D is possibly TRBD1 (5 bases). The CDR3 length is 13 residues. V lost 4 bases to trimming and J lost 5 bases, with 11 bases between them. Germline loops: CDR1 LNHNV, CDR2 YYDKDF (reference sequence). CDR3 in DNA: TGTGCCACCAGCATGACAGTGGGGACTGAAGCTTTCTTT. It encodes CATSMTVGTEAFF.

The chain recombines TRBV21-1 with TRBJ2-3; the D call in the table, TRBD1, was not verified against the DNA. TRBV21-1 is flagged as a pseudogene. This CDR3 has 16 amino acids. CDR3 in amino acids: CASRNRTTDCTDTQYF. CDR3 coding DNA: TGTGCCAGCAGGAACAGGACCACTGATTGCACAGATACGCAGTATTTT.

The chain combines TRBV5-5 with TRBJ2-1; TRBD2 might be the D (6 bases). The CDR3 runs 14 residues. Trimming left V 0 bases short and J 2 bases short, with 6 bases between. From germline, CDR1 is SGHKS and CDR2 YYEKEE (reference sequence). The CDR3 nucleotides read TGTGCCAGCAGCTTGGCGGGGGCCTACAATGAGCAGTTCTTC. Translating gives CASSLAGAYNEQFF.

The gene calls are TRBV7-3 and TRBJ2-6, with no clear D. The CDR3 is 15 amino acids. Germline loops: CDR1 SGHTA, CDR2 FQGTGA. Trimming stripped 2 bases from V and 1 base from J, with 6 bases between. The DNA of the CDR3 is TGTGCCAGCAGCTTACAAGCGTCTGGGGCCAACGTCCTGACTTTC. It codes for CASSLQASGANVLTF.

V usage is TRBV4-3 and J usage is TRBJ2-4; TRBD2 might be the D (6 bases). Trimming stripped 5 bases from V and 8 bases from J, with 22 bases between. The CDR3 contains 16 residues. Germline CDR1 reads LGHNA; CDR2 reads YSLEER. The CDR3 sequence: CASSARLGMVVDIQYF. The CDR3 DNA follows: TGCGCCAGCAGCGCGCGACTAGGGATGGTCGTGGACATTCAGTACTTC.

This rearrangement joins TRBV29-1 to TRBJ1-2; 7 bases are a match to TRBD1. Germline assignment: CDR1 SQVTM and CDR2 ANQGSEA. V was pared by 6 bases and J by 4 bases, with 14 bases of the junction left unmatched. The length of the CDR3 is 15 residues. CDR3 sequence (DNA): TGCAGCGTGAGGGGAGCCCAAGGACAGGCCTATGGCTACACCTTC. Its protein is CSVRGAQGQAYGYTF.

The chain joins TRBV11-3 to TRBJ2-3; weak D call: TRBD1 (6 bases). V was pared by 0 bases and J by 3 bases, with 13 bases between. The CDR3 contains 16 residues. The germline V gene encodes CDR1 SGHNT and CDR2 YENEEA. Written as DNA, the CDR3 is TGTGCCAGCAGCTTAGAAGGCTTGAGGGGGACAGATACGCAGTATTTT. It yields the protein CASSLEGLRGTDTQYF.

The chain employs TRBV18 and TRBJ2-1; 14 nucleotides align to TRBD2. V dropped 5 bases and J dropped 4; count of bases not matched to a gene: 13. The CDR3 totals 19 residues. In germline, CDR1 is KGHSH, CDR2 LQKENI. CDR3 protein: CASSTGTSGGSYRYNEQFF. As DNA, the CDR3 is TGTGCCAGCTCAACCGGGACTAGCGGGGGCTCTTACCGTTACAATGAGCAGTTCTTC.

CDR3 in DNA: TGTGCCAGCAGCTACCAGCCGAATCTTTATAATTCACCCCTCCACTTT. Its protein product is CASSYQPNLYNSPLHF. J is TRBJ1-6 and V is TRBV7-9; D remains ambiguous. The V gene lost 4 bases and the J gene lost 4 bases, with 14 bases spanning the gap. The length of the CDR3 is 16 residues. Per germline, CDR1 SEHNR and CDR2 FQNEAQ (reference sequence).

CDR3 sequence (DNA): TGTGCCAGCAGCCAAGAAGAGGGTATCGATACGCAGTATTTT. Its protein is CASSQEEGIDTQYF. This chain uses TRBV14 with TRBJ2-3; D perhaps matches TRBD2 (5 bases). V lost 0 bases and J lost 6, with 10 bases in between. The CDR3 sequence is 14 residues long. Germline-derived CDR1 and CDR2 are SGHDN and FVKESK.

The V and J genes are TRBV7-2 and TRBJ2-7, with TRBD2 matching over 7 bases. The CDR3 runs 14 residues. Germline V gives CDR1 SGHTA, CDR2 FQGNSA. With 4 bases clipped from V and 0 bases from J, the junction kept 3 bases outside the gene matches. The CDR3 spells CASSSGTTSYEQYF. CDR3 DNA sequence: TGTGCCAGCAGCTCCGGGACTACCTCCTACGAGCAGTACTTC. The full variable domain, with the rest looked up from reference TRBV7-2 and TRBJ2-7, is GAGVSQSPSNKVTEKGKDVELRCDPISGHTALYWYRQSLGQGLEFLIYFQGNSAPDKSGLPSDRFSAERTGGSVSTLTIQRTQQEDSAVYLCASSSGTTSYEQYFGPGTRLTVT.

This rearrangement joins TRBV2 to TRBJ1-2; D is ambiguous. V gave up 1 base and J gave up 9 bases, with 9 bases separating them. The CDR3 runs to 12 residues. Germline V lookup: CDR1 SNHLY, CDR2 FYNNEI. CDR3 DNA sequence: TGTGCCAGCAGTGAAGTGGTGGGGAGCTACACCTTC. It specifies CASSEVVGSYTF.

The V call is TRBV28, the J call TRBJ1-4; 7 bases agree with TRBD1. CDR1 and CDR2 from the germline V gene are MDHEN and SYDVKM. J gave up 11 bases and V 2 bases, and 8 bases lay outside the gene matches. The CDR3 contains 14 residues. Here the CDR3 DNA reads TGTGCCAGCAGTTTAGGGGGACAGCTCAATAAACTGTTTTTT. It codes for CASSLGGQLNKLFF.

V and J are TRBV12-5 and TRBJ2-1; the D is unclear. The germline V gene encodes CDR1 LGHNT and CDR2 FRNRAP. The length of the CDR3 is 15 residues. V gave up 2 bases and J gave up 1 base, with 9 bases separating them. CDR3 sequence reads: CASGLNAASYNEQFF. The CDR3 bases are TGTGCTAGTGGTTTGAACGCGGCATCCTACAATGAGCAGTTCTTC.